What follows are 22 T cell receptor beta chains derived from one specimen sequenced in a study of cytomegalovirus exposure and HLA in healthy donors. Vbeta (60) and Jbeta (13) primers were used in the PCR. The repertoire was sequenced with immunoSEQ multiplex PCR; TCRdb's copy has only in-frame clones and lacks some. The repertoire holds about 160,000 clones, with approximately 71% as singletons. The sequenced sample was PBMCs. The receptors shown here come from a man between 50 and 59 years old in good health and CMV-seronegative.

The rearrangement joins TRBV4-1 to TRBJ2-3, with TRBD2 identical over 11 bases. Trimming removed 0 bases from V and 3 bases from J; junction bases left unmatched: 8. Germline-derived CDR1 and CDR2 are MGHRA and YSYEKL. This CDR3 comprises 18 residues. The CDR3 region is CASSQDQGLAGGTDTQYF. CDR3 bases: TGCGCCAGCAGCCAAGATCAAGGGTTAGCGGGGGGGACAGATACGCAGTATTTT.

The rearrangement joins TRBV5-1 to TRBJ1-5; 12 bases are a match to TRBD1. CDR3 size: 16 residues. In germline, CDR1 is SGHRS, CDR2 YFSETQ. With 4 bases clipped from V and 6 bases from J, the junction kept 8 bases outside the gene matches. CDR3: CASSPTGTGGSQPQHF. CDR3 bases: TGCGCCAGCAGCCCAACCGGGACAGGGGGCAGTCAGCCCCAGCATTTT.

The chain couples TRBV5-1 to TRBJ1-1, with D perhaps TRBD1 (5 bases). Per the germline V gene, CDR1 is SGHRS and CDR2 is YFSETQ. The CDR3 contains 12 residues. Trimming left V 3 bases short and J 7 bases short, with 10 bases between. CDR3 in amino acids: CASSWGVNEAFF. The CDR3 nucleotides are TGCGCCAGCAGCTGGGGGGTCAATGAAGCTTTCTTT. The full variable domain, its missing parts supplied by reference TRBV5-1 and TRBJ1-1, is KAGVTQTPRYLIKTRGQQVTLSCSPISGHRSVSWYQQTPGQGLQFLFEYFSETQRNKGNFPGRFSGRQFSNSRSEMNVSTLELGDSALYLCASSWGVNEAFFGQGTRLTVV.

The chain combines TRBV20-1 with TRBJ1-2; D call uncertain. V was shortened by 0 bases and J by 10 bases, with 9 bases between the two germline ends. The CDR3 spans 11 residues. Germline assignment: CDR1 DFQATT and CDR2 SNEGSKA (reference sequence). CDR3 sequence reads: CSAREWGVYTF. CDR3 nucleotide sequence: TGCAGTGCTAGAGAATGGGGAGTCTACACCTTC.

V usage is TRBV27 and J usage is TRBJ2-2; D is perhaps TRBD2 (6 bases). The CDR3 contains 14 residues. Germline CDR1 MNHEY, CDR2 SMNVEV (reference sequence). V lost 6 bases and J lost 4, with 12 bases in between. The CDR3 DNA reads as TGTGCCAGCAGGGGGGGTAGGGGCACCGGGGAGCTGTTTTTT. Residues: CASRGGRGTGELFF.

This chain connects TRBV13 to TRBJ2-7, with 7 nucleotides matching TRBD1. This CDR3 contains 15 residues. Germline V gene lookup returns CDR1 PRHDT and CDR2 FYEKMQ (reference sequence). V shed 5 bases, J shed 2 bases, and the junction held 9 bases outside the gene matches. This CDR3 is CASSPRARGTYEQYF. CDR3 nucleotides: TGTGCCAGCAGCCCGAGGGCCAGGGGGACCTACGAGCAGTACTTC.

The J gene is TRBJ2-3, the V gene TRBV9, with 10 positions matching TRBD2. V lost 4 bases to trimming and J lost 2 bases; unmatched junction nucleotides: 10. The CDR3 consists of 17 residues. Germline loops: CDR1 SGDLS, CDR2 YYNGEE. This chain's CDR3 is CASSSRGSGGVTDTQYF. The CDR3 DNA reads TGTGCCAGCAGCTCTCGGGGGAGCGGGGGGGTCACAGATACGCAGTATTTT.

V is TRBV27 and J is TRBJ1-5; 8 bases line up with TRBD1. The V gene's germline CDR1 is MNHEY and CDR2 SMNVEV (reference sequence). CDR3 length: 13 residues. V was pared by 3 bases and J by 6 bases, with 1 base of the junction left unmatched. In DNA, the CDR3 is TGTGCCAGCAGTTTCGGGACAGGTCAGCCCCAGCATTTT. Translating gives CASSFGTGQPQHF.

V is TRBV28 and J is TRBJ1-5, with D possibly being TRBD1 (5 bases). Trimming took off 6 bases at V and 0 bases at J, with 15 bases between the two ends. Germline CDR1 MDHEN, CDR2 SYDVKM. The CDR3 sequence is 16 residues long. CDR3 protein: CASSPTRQGSNQPQHF. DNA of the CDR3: TGTGCCAGCAGCCCAACCCGGCAGGGTAGCAATCAGCCCCAGCATTTT.

The CDR3 loop is CASCRQGANTGELFF. The CDR3 nucleotides are TGTGCCAGCTGTAGGCAGGGGGCGAACACCGGGGAGCTGTTTTTT. The genes are TRBV2 and TRBJ2-2; 7 bases agree with TRBD1. The junction had 6 bases not matched to a gene; V was cut back by 8 bases and J by 0 bases. Per germline, CDR1 SNHLY and CDR2 FYNNEI. This CDR3 spans 15 amino acids. The complete variable domain, with remaining parts taken from reference TRBV2 and TRBJ2-2, reads EPEVTQTPSHQVTQMGQEVILRCVPISNHLYFYWYRQILGQKVEFLVSFYNNEISEKSEIFDDQFSVERPDGSNFTLKIRSTKLEDSAMYFCASCRQGANTGELFFGEGSRLTVL.

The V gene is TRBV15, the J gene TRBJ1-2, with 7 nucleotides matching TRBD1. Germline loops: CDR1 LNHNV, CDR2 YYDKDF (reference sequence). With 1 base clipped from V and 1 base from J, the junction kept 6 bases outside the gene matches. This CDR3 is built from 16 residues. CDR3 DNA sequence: TGTGCCACCAGCAGAGGAGGACAGGTCGATAACTATGGCTACACCTTC. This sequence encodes CATSRGGQVDNYGYTF.

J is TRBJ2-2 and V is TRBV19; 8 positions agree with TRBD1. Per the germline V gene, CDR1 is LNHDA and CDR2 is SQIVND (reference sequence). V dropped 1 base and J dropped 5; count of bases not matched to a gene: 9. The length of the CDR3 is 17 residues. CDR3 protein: CASSIVEAGGRTGELFF. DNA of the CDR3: TGTGCCAGTAGTATAGTGGAGGCAGGGGGCCGAACCGGGGAGCTGTTTTTT.

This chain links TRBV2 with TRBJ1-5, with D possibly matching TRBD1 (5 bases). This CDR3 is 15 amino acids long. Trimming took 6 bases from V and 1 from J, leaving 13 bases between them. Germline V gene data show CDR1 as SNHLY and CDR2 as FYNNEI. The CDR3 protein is CASSVQVSSNQPQHF. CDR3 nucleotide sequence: TGTGCCAGCAGCGTACAGGTTTCCAGCAATCAGCCCCAGCATTTT. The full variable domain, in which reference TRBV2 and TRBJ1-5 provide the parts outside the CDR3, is EPEVTQTPSHQVTQMGQEVILRCVPISNHLYFYWYRQILGQKVEFLVSFYNNEISEKSEIFDDQFSVERPDGSNFTLKIRSTKLEDSAMYFCASSVQVSSNQPQHFGDGTRLSIL.

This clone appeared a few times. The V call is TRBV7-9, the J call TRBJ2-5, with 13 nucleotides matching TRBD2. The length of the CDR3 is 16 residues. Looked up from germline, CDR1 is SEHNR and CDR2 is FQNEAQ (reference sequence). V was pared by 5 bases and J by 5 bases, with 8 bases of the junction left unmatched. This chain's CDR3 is CASSPRLAGGQETQYF. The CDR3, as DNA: TGTGCCAGCAGCCCCCGACTAGCGGGGGGCCAGGAGACCCAGTACTTC.

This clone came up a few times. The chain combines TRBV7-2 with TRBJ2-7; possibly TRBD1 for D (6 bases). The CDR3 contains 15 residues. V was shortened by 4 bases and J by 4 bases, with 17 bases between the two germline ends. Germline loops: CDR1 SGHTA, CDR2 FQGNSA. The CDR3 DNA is TGTGCCAGCAGCTCCTCGTTGGTACAGGGATACGAGCAGTACTTC. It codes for CASSSSLVQGYEQYF.

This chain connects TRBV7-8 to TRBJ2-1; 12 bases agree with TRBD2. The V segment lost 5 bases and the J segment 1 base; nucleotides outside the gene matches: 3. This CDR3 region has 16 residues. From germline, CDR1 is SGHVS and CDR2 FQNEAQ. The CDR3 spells CASSQGLAGSYNEQFF. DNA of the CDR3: TGTGCCAGCAGCCAGGGACTAGCGGGTTCCTACAATGAGCAGTTCTTC.

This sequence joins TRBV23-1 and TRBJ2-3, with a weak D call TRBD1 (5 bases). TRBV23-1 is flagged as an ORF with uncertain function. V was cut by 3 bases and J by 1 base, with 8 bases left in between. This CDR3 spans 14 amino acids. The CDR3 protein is CASSQGQGTDTQYF. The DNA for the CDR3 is TGCGCCAGCAGTCAGGGGCAGGGCACAGATACGCAGTATTTT.

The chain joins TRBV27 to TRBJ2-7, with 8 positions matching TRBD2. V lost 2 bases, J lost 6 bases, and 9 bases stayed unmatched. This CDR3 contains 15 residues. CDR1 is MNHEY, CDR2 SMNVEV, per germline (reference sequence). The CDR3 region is CASSLAGGFVSEQYF. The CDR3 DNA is TGTGCCAGCAGTTTAGCGGGGGGATTCGTTTCCGAGCAGTACTTC.

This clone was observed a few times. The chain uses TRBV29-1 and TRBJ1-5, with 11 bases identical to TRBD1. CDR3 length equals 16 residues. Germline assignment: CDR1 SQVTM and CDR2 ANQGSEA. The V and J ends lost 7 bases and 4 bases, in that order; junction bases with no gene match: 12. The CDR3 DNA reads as TGCAGCGACACCGGGACAGGGGGTGGAAAGAATCAGCCCCAGCATTTT. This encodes CSDTGTGGGKNQPQHF.

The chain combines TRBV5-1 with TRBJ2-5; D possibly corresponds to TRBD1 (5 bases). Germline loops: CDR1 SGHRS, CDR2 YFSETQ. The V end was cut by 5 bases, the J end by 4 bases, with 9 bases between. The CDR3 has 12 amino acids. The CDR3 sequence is CASSRGGETQYF. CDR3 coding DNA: TGCGCCAGCAGTAGGGGCGGAGAGACCCAGTACTTC. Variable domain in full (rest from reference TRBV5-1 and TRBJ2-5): KAGVTQTPRYLIKTRGQQVTLSCSPISGHRSVSWYQQTPGQGLQFLFEYFSETQRNKGNFPGRFSGRQFSNSRSEMNVSTLELGDSALYLCASSRGGETQYFGPGTRLLVL.

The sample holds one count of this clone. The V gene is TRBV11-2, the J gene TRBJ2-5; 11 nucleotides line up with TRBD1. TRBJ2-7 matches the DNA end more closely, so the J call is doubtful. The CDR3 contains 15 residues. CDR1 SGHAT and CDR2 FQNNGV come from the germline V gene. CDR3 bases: TGTGCCAGCAGCTTAATCGGGACAGGGGGCTACGAGCAGTACTTC. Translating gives CASSLIGTGGYEQYF.

CDR3 sequence (DNA): TGTGCCAGCAGCCCGTGGGAGGGGGGAGCCAGGAAGTCTGGCTACACCTTC. Translating it yields CASSPWEGGARKSGYTF. The gene calls are TRBV9 and TRBJ1-2; D may be TRBD1 (6 bases). Germline CDR1 reads SGDLS; CDR2 reads YYNGEE. V lost 4 bases and J lost 7, with 26 bases in between. This CDR3 region has 17 residues.